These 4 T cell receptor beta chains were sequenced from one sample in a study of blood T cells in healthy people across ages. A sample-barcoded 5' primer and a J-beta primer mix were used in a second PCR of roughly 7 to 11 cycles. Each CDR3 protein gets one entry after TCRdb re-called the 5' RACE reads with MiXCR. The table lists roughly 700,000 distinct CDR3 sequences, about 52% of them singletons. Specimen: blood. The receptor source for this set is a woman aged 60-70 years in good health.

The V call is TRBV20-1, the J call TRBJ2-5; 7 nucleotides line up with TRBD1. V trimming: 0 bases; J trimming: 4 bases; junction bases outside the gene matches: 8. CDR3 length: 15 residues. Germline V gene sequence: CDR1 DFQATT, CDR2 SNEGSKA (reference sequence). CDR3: CSAREPQGLLETQYF. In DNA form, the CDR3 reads TGCAGTGCTAGAGAACCACAGGGGCTTTTAGAGACCCAGTACTTC.

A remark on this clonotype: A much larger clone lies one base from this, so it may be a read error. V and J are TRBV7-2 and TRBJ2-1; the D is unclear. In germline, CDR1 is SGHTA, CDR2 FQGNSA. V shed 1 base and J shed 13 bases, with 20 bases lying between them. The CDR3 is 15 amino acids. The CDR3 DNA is TGTGCCAGCAGCTTAGTCTCTGGACCCCAAGAGACCCAGTTCTTC. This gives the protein CASSLVSGPQETQFF.

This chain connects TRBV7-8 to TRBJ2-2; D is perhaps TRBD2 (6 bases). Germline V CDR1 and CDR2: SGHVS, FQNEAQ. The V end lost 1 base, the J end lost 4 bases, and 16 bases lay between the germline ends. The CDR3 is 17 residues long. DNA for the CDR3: TGTGCCAGCAGCTTAGGGGCGGGGACTCCAAGCACCGGGGAGCTGTTTTTT. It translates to CASSLGAGTPSTGELFF. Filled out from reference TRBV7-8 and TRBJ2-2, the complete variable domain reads GAGVSQSPRYKVAKRGQDVALRCDPISGHVSLFWYQQALGQGPEFLTYFQNEAQLDKSGLPSDRFFAERPEGSVSTLKIQRTQQEDSAVYLCASSLGAGTPSTGELFFGEGSRLTVL.

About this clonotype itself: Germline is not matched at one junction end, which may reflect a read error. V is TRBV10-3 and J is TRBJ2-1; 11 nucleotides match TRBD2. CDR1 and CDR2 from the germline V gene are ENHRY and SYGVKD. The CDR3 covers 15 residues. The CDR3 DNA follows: TGTACCATCAGCCAGACTAGCGGGGTTTACAATGAGCAGTTCTTC. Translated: CTISQTSGVYNEQFF.